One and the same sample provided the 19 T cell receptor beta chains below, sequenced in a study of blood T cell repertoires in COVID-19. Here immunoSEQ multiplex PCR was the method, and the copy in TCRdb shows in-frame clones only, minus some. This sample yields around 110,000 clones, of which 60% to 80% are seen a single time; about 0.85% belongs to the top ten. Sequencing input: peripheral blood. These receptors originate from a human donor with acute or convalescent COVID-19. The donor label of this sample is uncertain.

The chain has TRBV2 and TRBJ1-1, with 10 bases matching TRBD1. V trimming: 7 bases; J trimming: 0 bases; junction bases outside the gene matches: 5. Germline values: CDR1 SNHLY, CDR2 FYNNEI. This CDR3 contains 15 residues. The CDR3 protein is CASMGQGLMNTEAFF. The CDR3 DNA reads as TGTGCCAGCATGGGACAGGGGCTCATGAACACTGAAGCTTTCTTT. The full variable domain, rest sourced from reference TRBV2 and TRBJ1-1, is EPEVTQTPSHQVTQMGQEVILRCVPISNHLYFYWYRQILGQKVEFLVSFYNNEISEKSEIFDDQFSVERPDGSNFTLKIRSTKLEDSAMYFCASMGQGLMNTEAFFGQGTRLTVV.

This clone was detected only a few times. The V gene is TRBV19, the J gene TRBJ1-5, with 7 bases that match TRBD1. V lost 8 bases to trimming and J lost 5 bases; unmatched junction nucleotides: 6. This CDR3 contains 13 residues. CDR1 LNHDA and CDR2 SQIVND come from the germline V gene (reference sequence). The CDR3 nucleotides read TGTGCCAGTGCCCGACAGGGATATCAGCCCCAGCATTTT. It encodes CASARQGYQPQHF.

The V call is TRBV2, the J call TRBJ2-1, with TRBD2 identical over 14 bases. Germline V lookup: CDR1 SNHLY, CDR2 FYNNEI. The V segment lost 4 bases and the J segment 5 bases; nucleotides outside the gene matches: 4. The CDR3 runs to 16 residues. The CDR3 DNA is TGTGCCAGCAGTGTGAGACTAGCGGGGGGGAACAATGAGCAGTTCTTC. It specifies CASSVRLAGGNNEQFF. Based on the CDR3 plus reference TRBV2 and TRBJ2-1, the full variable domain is EPEVTQTPSHQVTQMGQEVILRCVPISNHLYFYWYRQILGQKVEFLVSFYNNEISEKSEIFDDQFSVERPDGSNFTLKIRSTKLEDSAMYFCASSVRLAGGNNEQFFGPGTRLTVL.

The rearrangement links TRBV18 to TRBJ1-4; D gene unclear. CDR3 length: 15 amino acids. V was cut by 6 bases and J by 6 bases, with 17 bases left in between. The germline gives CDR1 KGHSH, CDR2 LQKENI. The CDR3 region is CASSHSDFVDEKLFF. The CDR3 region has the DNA TGTGCCAGCTCGCACAGTGATTTTGTCGATGAAAAACTGTTTTTT. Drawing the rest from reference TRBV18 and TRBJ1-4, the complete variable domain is NAGVMQNPRHLVRRRGQEARLRCSPMKGHSHVYWYRQLPEEGLKFMVYLQKENIIDESGMPKERFSAEFPKEGPSILRIQQVVRGDSAAYFCASSHSDFVDEKLFFGSGTQLSVL.

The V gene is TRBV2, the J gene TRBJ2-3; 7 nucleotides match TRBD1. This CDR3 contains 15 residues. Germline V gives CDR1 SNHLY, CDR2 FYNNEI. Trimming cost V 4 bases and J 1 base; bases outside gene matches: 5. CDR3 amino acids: CASSAEGARTDTQYF. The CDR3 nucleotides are TGTGCCAGCAGTGCCGAGGGGGCGCGCACAGATACGCAGTATTTT.

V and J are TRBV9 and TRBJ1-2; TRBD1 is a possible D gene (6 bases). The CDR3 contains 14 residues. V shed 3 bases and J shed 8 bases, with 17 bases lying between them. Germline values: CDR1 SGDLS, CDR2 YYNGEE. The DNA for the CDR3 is TGTGCCAGCAGCGCCACAGGGTGGGGAGGGGGCTACACCTTC. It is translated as CASSATGWGGGYTF. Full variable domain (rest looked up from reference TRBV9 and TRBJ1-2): DSGVTQTPKHLITATGQRVTLRCSPRSGDLSVYWYQQSLDQGLQFLIQYYNGEERAKGNILERFSAQQFPDLHSELNLSSLELGDSALYFCASSATGWGGGYTFGSGTRLTVV.

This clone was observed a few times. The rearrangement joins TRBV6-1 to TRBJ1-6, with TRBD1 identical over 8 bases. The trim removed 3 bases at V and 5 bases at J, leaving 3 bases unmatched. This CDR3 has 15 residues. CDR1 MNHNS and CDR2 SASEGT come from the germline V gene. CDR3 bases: TGTGCCAGCAGTGACAGGGGGCTAAATAATTCACCCCTCCACTTT. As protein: CASSDRGLNNSPLHF.

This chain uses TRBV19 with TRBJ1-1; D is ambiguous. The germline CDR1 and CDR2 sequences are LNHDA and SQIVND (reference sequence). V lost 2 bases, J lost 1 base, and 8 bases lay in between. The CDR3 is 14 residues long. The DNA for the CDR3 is TGTGCCAGTAGTATACTTGACACGAACACTGAAGCTTTCTTT. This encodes CASSILDTNTEAFF.

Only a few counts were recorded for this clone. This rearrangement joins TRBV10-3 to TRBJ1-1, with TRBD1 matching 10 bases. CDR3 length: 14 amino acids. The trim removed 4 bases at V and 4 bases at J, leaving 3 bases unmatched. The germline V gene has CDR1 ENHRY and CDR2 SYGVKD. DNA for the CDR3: TGTGCCATCAGTGGTTGGGACAGGGGCACTGAAGCTTTCTTT. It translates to CAISGWDRGTEAFF.

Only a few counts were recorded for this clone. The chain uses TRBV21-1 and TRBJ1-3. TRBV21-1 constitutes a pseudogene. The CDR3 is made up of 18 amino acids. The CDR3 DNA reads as TGTGCCAGCAGCAACGGCAGGAGGAGTCATAGATCTGGAAACACCATATATTTT. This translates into CASSNGRRSHRSGNTIYF.

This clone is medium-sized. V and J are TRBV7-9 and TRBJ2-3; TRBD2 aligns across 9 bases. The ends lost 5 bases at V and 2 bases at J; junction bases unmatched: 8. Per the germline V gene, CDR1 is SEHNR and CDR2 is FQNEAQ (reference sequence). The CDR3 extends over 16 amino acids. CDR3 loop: CASSPQAGGHTDTQYF. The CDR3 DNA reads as TGTGCCAGCAGCCCACAAGCGGGGGGCCACACAGATACGCAGTATTTT.

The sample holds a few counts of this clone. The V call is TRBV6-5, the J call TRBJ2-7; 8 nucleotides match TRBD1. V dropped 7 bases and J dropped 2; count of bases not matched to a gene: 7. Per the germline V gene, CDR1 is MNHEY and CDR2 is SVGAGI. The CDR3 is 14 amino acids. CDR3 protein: CASTPTTGAYEQYF. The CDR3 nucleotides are TGTGCCAGCACCCCAACGACAGGGGCCTACGAGCAGTACTTC.

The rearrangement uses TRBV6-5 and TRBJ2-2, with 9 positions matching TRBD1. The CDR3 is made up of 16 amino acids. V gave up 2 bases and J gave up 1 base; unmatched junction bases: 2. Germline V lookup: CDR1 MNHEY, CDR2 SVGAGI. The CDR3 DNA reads TGTGCCAGCAGTTACGACAGGGGGATGAACACCGGGGAGCTGTTTTTT. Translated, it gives CASSYDRGMNTGELFF.

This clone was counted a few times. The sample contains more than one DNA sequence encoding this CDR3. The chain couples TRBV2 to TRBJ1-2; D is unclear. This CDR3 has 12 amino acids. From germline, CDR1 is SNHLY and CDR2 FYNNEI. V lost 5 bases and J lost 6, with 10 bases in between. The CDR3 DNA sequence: TGTGCCAGCAGTCGGGATTCCGATGGCTACACCTTC. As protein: CASSRDSDGYTF.

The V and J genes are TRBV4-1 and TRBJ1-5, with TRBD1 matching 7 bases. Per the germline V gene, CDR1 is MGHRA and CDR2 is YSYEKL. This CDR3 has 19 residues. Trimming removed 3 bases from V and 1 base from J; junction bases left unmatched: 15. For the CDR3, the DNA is TGCGCCAGCAGCCACGTCCTAAGACAGGGAAATCCGAGCAATCAGCCCCAGCATTTT. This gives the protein CASSHVLRQGNPSNQPQHF.

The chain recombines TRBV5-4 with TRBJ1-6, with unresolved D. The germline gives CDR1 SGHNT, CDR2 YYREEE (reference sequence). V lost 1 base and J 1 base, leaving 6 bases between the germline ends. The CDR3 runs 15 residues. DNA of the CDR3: TGTGCCAGCAGCTTGCGCGGTTCCTATAATTCACCCCTCCACTTT. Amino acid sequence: CASSLRGSYNSPLHF.

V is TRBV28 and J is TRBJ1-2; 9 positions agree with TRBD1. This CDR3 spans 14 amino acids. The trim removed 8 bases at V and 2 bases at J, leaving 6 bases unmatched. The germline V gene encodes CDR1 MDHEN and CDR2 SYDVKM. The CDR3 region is CASLGTGTNYGYTF. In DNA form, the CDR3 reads TGTGCCAGCCTTGGGACAGGGACAAACTATGGCTACACCTTC.

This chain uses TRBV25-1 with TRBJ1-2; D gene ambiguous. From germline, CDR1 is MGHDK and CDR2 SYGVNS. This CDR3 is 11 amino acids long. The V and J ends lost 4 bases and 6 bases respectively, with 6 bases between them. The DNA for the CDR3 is TGTGCCAGCAGTGCCGGGGATGGCTACACCTTC. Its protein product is CASSAGDGYTF.

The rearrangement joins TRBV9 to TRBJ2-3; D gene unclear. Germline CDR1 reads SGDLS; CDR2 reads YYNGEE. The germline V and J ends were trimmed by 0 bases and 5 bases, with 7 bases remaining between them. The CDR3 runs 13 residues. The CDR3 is CASSVDLGDTQYF. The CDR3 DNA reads TGTGCCAGCAGCGTAGATCTCGGAGATACGCAGTATTTT.